The 6 T cell receptor beta chains in this list originate from one sample, sequenced in a study of lymphopenia after photon versus proton radiotherapy. Using immunoSEQ multiplex PCR, the repertoire was profiled, and TCRdb retains in-frame clones only, with some absent. Of over 10,000 clones in the sample, 88% were seen once. The specimen comprised peripheral blood, sampled from a patient treated with photon-based radiotherapy. The receptors were sampled from a man in his 60s with pancreatic cancer.

The chain links TRBV19 to TRBJ1-3; possible D gene TRBD1, 6 bases. Trimming left V 6 bases short and J 4 bases short, with 16 bases between. The CDR3 is 15 amino acids. CDR1 is LNHDA and CDR2 is SQIVND in the germline V gene (reference sequence). In DNA, the CDR3 is TGTGCCAGTAGGCAACAGGGCAAGCCAGGAAACACCATATATTTT. Translated, it gives CASRQQGKPGNTIYF. Based on the CDR3 plus reference TRBV19 and TRBJ1-3, the full variable domain is DGGITQSPKYLFRKEGQNVTLSCEQNLNHDAMYWYRQDPGQGLRLIYYSQIVNDFQKGDIAEGYSVSREKKESFPLTVTSAQKNPTAFYLCASRQQGKPGNTIYFGEGSWLTVV.

This chain joins TRBV7-2 and TRBJ2-5; D is uncertain. Per the germline V gene, CDR1 is SGHTA and CDR2 is FQGNSA. Trimming left V 3 bases short and J 4 bases short, with 18 bases between. The CDR3 extends over 16 amino acids. The CDR3 spells CASSFGKGYSPETQYF. In DNA form, the CDR3 reads TGTGCCAGCAGCTTCGGCAAAGGATACAGCCCAGAGACCCAGTACTTC.

The chain employs TRBV29-1 and TRBJ1-1; possibly TRBD1 for D (5 bases). Germline CDR1 and CDR2: SQVTM and ANQGSEA. The CDR3 has 13 amino acids. Trimming stripped 7 bases from V and 0 bases from J, with 12 bases between. The CDR3 DNA follows: TGCAGCGCCGTGACAGATATGAACACTGAAGCTTTCTTT. It yields the protein CSAVTDMNTEAFF. The variable domain in full, completed from reference TRBV29-1 and TRBJ1-1, reads SAVISQKPSRDICQRGTSLTIQCQVDSQVTMMFWYRQQPGQSLTLIATANQGSEATYESGFVIDKFPISRPNLTFSTLTVSNMSPEDSSIYLCSAVTDMNTEAFFGQGTRLTVV.

This clone occurred once. As DNA, the CDR3 is TGTGCCAGCAGCTTTCTCCTCTACGAGCAGTACTTC. This sequence encodes CASSFLLYEQYF. V and J are TRBV7-8 and TRBJ2-7; no definite D call. Germline CDR1 and CDR2: SGHVS and FQNEAQ. The CDR3 has 12 residues. Trimming took 3 bases from V and 3 from J, leaving 6 bases between them.

The rearrangement links TRBV6-5 to TRBJ1-2; D not resolved. Germline assignment: CDR1 MNHEY and CDR2 SVGAGI. Trimming removed 6 bases at V and 2 bases at J, with 16 bases between. CDR3 size: 15 residues. DNA for the CDR3: TGTGCCAGCAGGGTCGTTGGCCCGGGCAACTATGGCTACACCTTC. Translating gives CASRVVGPGNYGYTF.

This chain joins TRBV2 and TRBJ1-2, with D possibly being TRBD1 (5 bases). Trimming removed 6 bases at V and 7 bases at J, with 21 bases between. The CDR3 consists of 15 residues. Looked up from germline, CDR1 is SNHLY and CDR2 is FYNNEI. CDR3 bases: TGTGCCAGCAGGCCCGACGGGGGGGGAGGTTTTGGCTACACCTTC. Its translation is CASRPDGGGGFGYTF.